Listed here are 5 T cell receptor beta chains from one sample, sequenced in a study of T cell responses to AZD1222 COVID-19 vaccine. Here immunoSEQ multiplex PCR was the method, and the copy in TCRdb shows in-frame clones only, minus some. The sample has more than 140,000 clones, around 88% seen once; the top ten hold 3% to 4%. The input for sequencing was peripheral blood, taken on day 0 of MenACWY control vaccination. Receptors originate from an adult in good health.

This clone was seen only a few times. CDR3 bases: TGTGCCACCAGCATCGACAGGATCTCCTACGAGCAGTACTTC. Protein sequence: CATSIDRISYEQYF. The chain recombines TRBV15 with TRBJ2-7; TRBD1 might be the D (6 bases). Trimming cost V 4 bases and J 0 bases, with 10 bases left between them. Looked up from germline, CDR1 is LNHNV and CDR2 is YYDKDF (reference sequence). The CDR3 is made up of 14 amino acids.

The chain's CDR3 is CASSRQGSYSYEQYF. CDR3 sequence (DNA): TGTGCCAGCAGTCGACAGGGGTCTTACTCCTACGAGCAGTACTTC. The V call is TRBV27, the J call TRBJ2-7; TRBD1 agrees at 8 bases. The CDR3 is 15 amino acids. Germline V lookup: CDR1 MNHEY, CDR2 SMNVEV (reference sequence). J was trimmed by 0 bases and V by 5 bases; bases with no gene match: 6.

This chain connects TRBV7-2 to TRBJ1-1; D unclear. Germline values: CDR1 SGHTA, CDR2 FQGNSA. CDR3 length: 13 residues. V was trimmed by 1 base and J by 1 base, leaving 4 bases between them. This CDR3 reads CASSLDRNTEAFF. In DNA, the CDR3 is TGTGCCAGCAGCTTAGACAGGAACACTGAAGCTTTCTTT.

Of note for this clone: Relative to the germline gene, one junction end is altered; a read error may explain this. As DNA, the CDR3 is TGTGCCAGCAGCGTAGCGGGTCACTACGAGCAGTACTTC. Translating it yields CASSVAGHYEQYF. V usage is TRBV7-2 and J usage is TRBJ2-7, with 7 positions matching TRBD2. The CDR3 is 13 amino acids. Germline V CDR1 and CDR2: SGHTA, FQGNSA.

The chain uses TRBV11-3 and TRBJ1-2; no firm D call. The CDR3 is 14 amino acids. Per the germline V gene, CDR1 is SGHNT and CDR2 is YENEEA. The V end lost 2 bases, the J end lost 4 bases, and 11 bases lay between the germline ends. CDR3 in amino acids: CASSLLSGSYGYTF. The CDR3, as DNA: TGTGCCAGCAGCTTATTGTCAGGCTCCTATGGCTACACCTTC.